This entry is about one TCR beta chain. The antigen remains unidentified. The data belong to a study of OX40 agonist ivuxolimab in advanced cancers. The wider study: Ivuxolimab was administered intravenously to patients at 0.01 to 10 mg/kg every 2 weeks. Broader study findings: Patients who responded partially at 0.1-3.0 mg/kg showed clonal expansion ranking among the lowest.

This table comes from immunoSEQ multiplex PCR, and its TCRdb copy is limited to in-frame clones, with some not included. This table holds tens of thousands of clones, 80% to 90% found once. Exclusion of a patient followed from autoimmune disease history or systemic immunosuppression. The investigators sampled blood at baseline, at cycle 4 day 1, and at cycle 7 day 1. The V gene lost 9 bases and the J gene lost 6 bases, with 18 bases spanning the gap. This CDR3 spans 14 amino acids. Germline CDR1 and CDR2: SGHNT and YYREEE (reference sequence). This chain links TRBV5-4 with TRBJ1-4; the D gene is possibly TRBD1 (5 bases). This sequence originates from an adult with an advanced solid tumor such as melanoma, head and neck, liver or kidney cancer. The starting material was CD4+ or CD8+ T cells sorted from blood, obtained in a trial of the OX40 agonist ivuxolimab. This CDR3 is CATRGGQRDEKLFF. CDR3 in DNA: TGTGCCACCCGGGGGGGTCAGAGAGATGAAAAACTGTTTTTT.